This is a list of T cell receptor beta chains from one sample in a study of shared clonotypes between healthy human individuals. The repertoire was sequenced with immunoSEQ multiplex PCR; TCRdb's copy has only in-frame clones and lacks some. The sample consists of around 1,100,000 clones, 70% to 80% of them appearing once. Sequencing was carried out using memory CD4+ T cells from PBMCs. The receptors originated from a man younger than 35 in good health. Some clones in this sample may be carry-over from other donors' samples. CDR3s include the opening cysteine and the closing phenylalanine or tryptophan. The D gene is left open where the match is weak. Clone size, where shown, is once, few, many, or a class for clones that have expanded.

TRBD2	NA	TRBV5-4	TRBJ2-6	TGTGCCAGCAGCTCGGGAGGGACTGGGGCCAACGTCCTGACTTTC	CASSSGGTGANVLTF
NA	NA	TRBV11-1	TRBJ1-2	TGTGCCAGCAGCCGTGGGACCAACTATGGCTACACCTTC	CASSRGTNYGYTF
NA	NA	TRBV5-1	TRBJ1-3	TGCGCCAGCAGCTTGACCGAAGGAAACACCATATATTTT	CASSLTEGNTIYF
NA	NA	TRBV5-1	TRBJ1-1	TGCGCCAGCACCCCGGCGGGGGCCGCATTTCCGAACACTGAAGCTTTCTTT	CASTPAGAAFPNTEAFF
NA	NA	TRBV2	TRBJ1-1	TGTGCCAGCAGTGAAGCGCGTATAGGGTCGAGAGCTGAAGCTTTCTTT	CASSEARIGSRAEAFF
TRBD1	NA	TRBV27	TRBJ2-2	TGTGCCAGCAGGAGGGACAGGGACACCGGGGAGCTGTTTTTT	CASRRDRDTGELFF
NA	few	TRBV5-8	TRBJ2-2	TGTGCCAGCAGCTTGGTCAGGGCGAACGTCGGGGAGCTGTTTTTT	CASSLVRANVGELFF
NA	NA	TRBV18	TRBJ2-2	TGTGCCAGCTCACCGGCGGGGAACACCGGGGAGCTGTTTTTT	CASSPAGNTGELFF
NA	NA	TRBV30	TRBJ1-1	TGTGCCTGGAGTGTCGGTCCGGTGGGGAACACTGAAGCTTTCTTT	CAWSVGPVGNTEAFF
NA	NA	TRBV6-5	TRBJ1-1	TGTGCCAGCAGTAAGGGGGAGAGGGGGAACACTGAAGCTTTCTTT	CASSKGERGNTEAFF
NA	NA	TRBV7-7	TRBJ2-5	TGTGCCAGCAGCTTCTCGTTGACTTTTGAGACCCAGTACTTC	CASSFSLTFETQYF
NA	NA	TRBV7-2	TRBJ2-3	TGTGCCAAGGTTTTGGTACGAGGCACAGATACGCAGTATTTT	CAKVLVRGTDTQYF
TRBD2	NA	TRBV9	TRBJ2-2	TGTGCCAGTACCCCCCACGGGGGGGGACACAACACCGGGGAGCTGTTTTTT	CASTPHGGGHNTGELFF
NA	NA	TRBV19	TRBJ1-2	TGTGCCAGTAGGTCCGGAGGTAACTATGGCTACACCTTC	CASRSGGNYGYTF
NA	NA	TRBV6-1	TRBJ2-3	TGTGCCAGCAGTGCGGGAGTCACAGATACGCAGTATTTT	CASSAGVTDTQYF
NA	NA	TRBV30	TRBJ2-3	TGTGCCCGGAGTGTACTTAGTACAGACACGCAGTATTTT	CARSVLSTDTQYF
TRBD2	NA	TRBV7-2	TRBJ2-7	TGTGCCAGCAGCTTACGACTAGCGGGCTACGAGCAGTACTTC	CASSLRLAGYEQYF
NA	NA	TRBV7-2	TRBJ2-1	TGTGCCAGCAGTCTAAGCGGTAGCACCTCCTACAATGAGCAGTTCTTC	CASSLSGSTSYNEQFF
TRBD2	NA	TRBV9	TRBJ2-1	TGTGCCAGCACTCGACTAGCGGCTATCAATGAGCAGTTCTTC	CASTRLAAINEQFF
TRBD1	NA	TRBV27	TRBJ2-6	TGTGCCAGCAGGACGAATACCGGGACAGAGATAGCCAACGTCCTGACTTTC	CASRTNTGTEIANVLTF
NA	NA	TRBV18	TRBJ2-3	TGTGCCAGCTCACCACCAAGAAGCTCCCCCACAGATACGCAGTATTTT	CASSPPRSSPTDTQYF
NA	NA	TRBV2	TRBJ2-7	TGTGCCAGCAGGGGGGCCATCAGCTCCTACGAGCAGTACTTC	CASRGAISSYEQYF
TRBD2	NA	TRBV28	TRBJ2-3	TGTGCCAGCAGTTTAGATCTAGCGGGAGGTTGGGATACGCAGTATTTT	CASSLDLAGGWDTQYF
TRBD2	NA	TRBV7-2	TRBJ2-1	TGTGCCAGCAGCATCCGGGCTAGCGGGAGGTCGGATGAGCAGTTCTTC	CASSIRASGRSDEQFF
NA	NA	TRBV27	TRBJ1-5	TGTGCCAGCAGTTTCCGCCAAACTCGGGCAAACAATCAGCCCCAGCATTTT	CASSFRQTRANNQPQHF
NA	NA	TRBV5-5	TRBJ1-3	TGTGCCAGCAGCTTGAGTGGGACGGGAGGGGCACCCTCTGGAAACACCATATATTTT	CASSLSGTGGAPSGNTIYF
TRBD1	NA	TRBV6-5	TRBJ1-1	TGTGCCAGTCAACAGGGGCTGAACACTGAAGCTTTCTTT	CASQQGLNTEAFF
NA	few	TRBV9	TRBJ2-3	TGTGCCAGCAGCGCCAACACAGATACGCAGTATTTT	CASSANTDTQYF
NA	NA	TRBV6-5	TRBJ1-1	TGTGCCAGCAGTTACGCAGGGAGAAGGAACACTGAAGCTTTCTTT	CASSYAGRRNTEAFF